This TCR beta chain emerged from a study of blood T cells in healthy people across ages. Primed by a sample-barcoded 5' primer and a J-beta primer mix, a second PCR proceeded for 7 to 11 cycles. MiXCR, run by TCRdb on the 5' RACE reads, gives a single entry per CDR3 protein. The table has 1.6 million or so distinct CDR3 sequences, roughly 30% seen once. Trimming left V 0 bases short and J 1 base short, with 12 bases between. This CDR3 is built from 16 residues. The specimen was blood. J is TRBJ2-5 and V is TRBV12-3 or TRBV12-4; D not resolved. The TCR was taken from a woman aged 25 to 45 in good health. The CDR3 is CASSLADVRLQETQYF. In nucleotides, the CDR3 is TGTGCCAGCAGTTTAGCGGACGTGCGTCTCCAAGAGACCCAGTACTTC.